The text below deals with one T cell receptor (beta chain). Its antigen remains unidentified. The data were taken from a study of Ad26.COV2.S vaccination and SARS-CoV-2 variants. As for the study in general: Donor joined the COV1001 Ad26.COV2.S trial arm. Regarding the study as a whole: There was a possibility that the TCR breadth and depth analyses underestimated total T cell responses. Vaccinated individuals (as opposed to placebo recipients) had higher spike-specific TCR breadth.

V was cut by 3 bases and J by 12 bases, with 9 bases left in between. This CDR3 comprises 11 residues. Specified treatment: about 20 received Ad26.COV2.S at low or high dose, single or two shots; a few received placebo; per-sample allocation not given. Following the first vaccine or placebo injection, samples were taken on day 63. The data were produced by immunoSEQ multiplex PCR, yet TCRdb's version contains in-frame clones alone and is incomplete. The sample shows 250,000 or so clones, around 85% of them seen only once. The input for sequencing was peripheral blood, taken in a trial of Ad26.COV2.S vaccine versus placebo. The receptor's source is a person between 18 and 65 years old who received the Ad26.COV2.S COVID-19 vaccine or a placebo. The rearrangement links TRBV12-3 or TRBV12-4 to TRBJ2-1; either TRBD1 or TRBD2 may supply D (5 bases each). CDR3 DNA sequence: TGTGCCAGCAGTTTTTCTGGGGGGCAGTTCTTC. Amino acids: CASSFSGGQFF.